The T cell receptor beta chain described here comes from a study of shared clonotypes between healthy human individuals. Broader study findings: Relative to their counterparts shared across all four donors, non-shared clonotypes exhibited diminished generation probabilities.

This CDR3 region has 14 residues. The J segment lost 5 bases and the V segment lost 4 bases, leaving 4 bases of the junction unmatched. Germline V gene lookup returns CDR1 ENHRY and CDR2 SYGVKD. To note about this clone: What it binds is unknown.

Adult donors, all healthy and HIV-negative, had no recent acute infections or vaccinations. In the original processing: ImmunoSEQ output held junction-only sequences without quality scores, so filtering differed. This table comes from immunoSEQ multiplex PCR, and its TCRdb copy is limited to in-frame clones, with some not included. The V and J calls and the clone size are those of that table, but D and trimming were determined from the DNA. The top ten clones hold 0.067% of a sample with approximately 180,000 clones, 90% to 95% of them seen once. V gene TRBV10-3 combines with J gene TRBJ2-1, with 8 positions matching TRBD2. The sequence was collected from a woman under 40 in good health. Source material: naive CD4+ T cells sorted from blood. Subset noted: CD45RA+ positively selected. The CDR3 loop reads CAISALAGHNEQFF. As DNA, the CDR3 is TGTGCCATCAGTGCGTTAGCGGGACACAATGAGCAGTTCTTC.